This TCR beta chain was sequenced for a study of T cell repertoires in cytomegalovirus infection (dated by TCRdb to 2018 to 2020). In the study overall: The HLA type of each donor mattered for the analysis, because public TCR beta signatures pointed to carriage of CMV infection along with the matching HLA type.

The sample holds a few counts of this clonotype. Its target antigen remains unknown. There are no base qualities to consult, and no much larger clone falls within one base. Overall study outcomes, separate from this receptor: The ex vivo response was dominated by HLA-C-restricted CMV-specific TCR beta clonotypes, and the single most frequent clonotype in two of eight donors was supplied by these HLA-C-restricted clonotypes. Carriers of CMV infection plus the relevant HLA type were discriminated by the cumulative frequency of public TCR beta family members in the study cohort and in an independent roughly 320-donor cohort.

V lost 4 bases and J lost 7 bases; the stretch between them is 17 bases long. The CDR3 runs 15 amino acids, cysteine and phenylalanine included. This entry keeps only the CDR3 DNA: 45 bases, framed from base 1. Sequencing relied on an Illumina HiSeq 1500. Clones were called with MiXCR by TCRdb after fastp trimmed the public reads at Q25, and only in-frame beta chains were retained. Each record represents a unique CDR3 protein, reported with the most common genes and DNA among its rows. For this sample there are 200,000 to 300,000 distinct CDR3 sequences; more than 9% appear just once. 1.5% to 2% of the sample is in the top ten clones.

Here the chain combines TRBV12-3 or TRBV12-4 and TRBJ1-5; no confident D gene assignment can be made. What was sequenced was PBMCs. This TCR derives from a human donor in good health (CMV status not recorded). Some clones in this sample may be carry-over from other donors' samples. Here is the DNA: TGTGCCAGCAGTTCCCCCGGGAGGTCGGGGCAGCCCCAGCATTTT. Its translation reads: CASSSPGRSGQPQHF.